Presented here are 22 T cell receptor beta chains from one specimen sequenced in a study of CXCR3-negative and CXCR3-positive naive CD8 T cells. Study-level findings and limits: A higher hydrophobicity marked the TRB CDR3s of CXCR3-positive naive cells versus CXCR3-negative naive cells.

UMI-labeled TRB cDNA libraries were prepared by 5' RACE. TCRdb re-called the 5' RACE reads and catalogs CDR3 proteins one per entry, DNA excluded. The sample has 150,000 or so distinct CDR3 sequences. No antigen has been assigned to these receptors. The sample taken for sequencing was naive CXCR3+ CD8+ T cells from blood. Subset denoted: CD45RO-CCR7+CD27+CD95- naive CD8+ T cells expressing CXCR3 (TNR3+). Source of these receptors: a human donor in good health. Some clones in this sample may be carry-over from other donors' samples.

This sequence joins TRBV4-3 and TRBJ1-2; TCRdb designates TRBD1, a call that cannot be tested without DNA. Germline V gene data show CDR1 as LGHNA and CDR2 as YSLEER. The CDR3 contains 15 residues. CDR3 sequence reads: CASSQEIEGYSGYTF.

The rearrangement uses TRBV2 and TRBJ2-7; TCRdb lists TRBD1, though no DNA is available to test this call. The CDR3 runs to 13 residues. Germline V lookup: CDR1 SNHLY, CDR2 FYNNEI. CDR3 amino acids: CASSETGAYEQYF. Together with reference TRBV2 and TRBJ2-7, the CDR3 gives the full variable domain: EPEVTQTPSHQVTQMGQEVILRCVPISNHLYFYWYRQILGQKVEFLVSFYNNEISEKSEIFDDQFSVERPDGSNFTLKIRSTKLEDSAMYFCASSETGAYEQYFGPGTRLTVT.

The CDR3 region is CASSRGGLAAHEQFF. The J gene is TRBJ2-1, the V gene TRBV5-4; no DNA is available, so the TRBD2 call from TCRdb remains unchecked. Germline loops: CDR1 SGHNT, CDR2 YYREEE (reference sequence). The CDR3 is 15 residues long.

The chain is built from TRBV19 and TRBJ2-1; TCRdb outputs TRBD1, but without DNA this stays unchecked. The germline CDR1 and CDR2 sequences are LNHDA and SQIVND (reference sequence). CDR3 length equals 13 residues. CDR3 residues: CASSIDRGNEQFF.

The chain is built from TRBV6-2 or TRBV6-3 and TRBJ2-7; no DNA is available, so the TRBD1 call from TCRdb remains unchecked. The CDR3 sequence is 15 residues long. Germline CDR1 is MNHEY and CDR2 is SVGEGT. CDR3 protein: CASSGPGQVPYEQYF.

CDR3: CASSQTSGPRETQYF. The chain carries TRBV4-3 and TRBJ2-5; TCRdb selects TRBD2, and the lack of DNA leaves this call unchecked. The CDR3 spans 15 residues. CDR1 and CDR2 (germline): LGHNA, YSLEER.

The CDR3 loop is CSALQISGSRHSGEQFF. The rearrangement links TRBV20-1 to TRBJ2-1; TCRdb's D gene call, TRBD2, goes unchecked for lack of DNA. In germline, CDR1 is DFQATT, CDR2 SNEGSKA (reference sequence). This CDR3 has 17 amino acids.

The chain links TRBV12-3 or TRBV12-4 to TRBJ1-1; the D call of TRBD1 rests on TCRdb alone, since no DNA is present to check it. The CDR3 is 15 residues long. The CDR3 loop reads CASSSVAGRTTEAFF.

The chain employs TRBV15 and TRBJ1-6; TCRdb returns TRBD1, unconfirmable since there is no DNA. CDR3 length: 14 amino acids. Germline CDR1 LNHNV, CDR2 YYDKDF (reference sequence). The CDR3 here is CATSLRDSNSPLHF.

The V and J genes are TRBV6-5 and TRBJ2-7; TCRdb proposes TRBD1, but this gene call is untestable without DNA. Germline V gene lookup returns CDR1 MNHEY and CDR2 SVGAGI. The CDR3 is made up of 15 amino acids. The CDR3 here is CASIFEKTGYYEQYF.

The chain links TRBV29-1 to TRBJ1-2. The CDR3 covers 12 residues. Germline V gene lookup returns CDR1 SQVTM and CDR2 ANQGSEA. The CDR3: CSVEGQGNGYTF.

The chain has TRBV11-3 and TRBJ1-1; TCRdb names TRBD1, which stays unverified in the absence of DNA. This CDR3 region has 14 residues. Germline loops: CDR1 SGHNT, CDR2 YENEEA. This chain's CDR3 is CASSSQGGSTEAFF. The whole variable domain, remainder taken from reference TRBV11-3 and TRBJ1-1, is EAGVVQSPRYKIIEKKQPVAFWCNPISGHNTLYWYLQNLGQGPELLIRYENEEAVDDSQLPKDRFSAERLKGVDSTLKIQPAELGDSAVYLCASSSQGGSTEAFFGQGTRLTVV.

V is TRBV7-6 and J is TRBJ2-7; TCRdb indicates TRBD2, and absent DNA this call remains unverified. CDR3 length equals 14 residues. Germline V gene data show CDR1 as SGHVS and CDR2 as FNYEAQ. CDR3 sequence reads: CASSRGGEGYEQYF.

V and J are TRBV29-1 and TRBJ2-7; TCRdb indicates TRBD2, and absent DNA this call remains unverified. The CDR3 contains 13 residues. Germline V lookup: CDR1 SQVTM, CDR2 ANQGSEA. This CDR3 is CSAGGGSSYEQYF.

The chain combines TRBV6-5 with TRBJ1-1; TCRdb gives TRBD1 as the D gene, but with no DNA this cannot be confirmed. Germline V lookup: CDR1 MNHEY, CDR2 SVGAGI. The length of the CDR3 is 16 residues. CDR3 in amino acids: CASSYEPGQGGTEAFF.

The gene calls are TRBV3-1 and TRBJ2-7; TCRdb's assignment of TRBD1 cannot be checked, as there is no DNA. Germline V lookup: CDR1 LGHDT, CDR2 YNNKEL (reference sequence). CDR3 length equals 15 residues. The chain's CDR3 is CASSQGQGVSYEQYF.

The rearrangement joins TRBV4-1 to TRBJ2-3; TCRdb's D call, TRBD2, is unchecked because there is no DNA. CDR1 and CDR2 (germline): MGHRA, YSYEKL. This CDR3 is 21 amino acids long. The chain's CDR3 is CASSPLIPGGASGSGTDTQYF.

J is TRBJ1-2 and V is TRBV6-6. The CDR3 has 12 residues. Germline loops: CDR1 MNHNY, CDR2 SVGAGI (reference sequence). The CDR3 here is CASSMFGDGYTF.

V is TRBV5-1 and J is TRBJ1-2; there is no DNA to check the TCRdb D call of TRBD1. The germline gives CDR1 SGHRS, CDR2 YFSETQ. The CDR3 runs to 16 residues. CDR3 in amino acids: CASSLAEMTPGRGYTF.

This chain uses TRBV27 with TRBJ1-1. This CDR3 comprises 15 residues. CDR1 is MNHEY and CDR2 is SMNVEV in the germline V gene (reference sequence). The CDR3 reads CASSLFTPPSLDYFF.

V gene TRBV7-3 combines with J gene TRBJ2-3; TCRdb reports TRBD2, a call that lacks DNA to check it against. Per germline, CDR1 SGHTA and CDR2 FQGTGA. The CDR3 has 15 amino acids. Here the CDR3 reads CASSLRVLGSDTQYF.

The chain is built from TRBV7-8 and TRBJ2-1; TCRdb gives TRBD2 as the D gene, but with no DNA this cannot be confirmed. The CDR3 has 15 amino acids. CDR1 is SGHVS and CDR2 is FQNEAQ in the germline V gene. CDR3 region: CASSFGPGGYNEQFF.